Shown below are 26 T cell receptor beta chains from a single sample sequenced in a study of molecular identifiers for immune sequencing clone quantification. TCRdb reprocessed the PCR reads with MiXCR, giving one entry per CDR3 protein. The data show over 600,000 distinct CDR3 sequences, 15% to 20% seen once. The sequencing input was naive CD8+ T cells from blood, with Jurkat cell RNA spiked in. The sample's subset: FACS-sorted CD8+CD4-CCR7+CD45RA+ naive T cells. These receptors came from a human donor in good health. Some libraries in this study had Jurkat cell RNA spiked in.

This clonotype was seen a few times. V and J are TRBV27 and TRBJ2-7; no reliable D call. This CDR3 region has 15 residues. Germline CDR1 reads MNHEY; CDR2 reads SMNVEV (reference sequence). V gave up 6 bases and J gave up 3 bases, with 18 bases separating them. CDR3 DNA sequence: TGTGCCAGCAGCCCGCATGAAACAGTCAACTACGAGCAGTACTTC. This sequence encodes CASSPHETVNYEQYF.

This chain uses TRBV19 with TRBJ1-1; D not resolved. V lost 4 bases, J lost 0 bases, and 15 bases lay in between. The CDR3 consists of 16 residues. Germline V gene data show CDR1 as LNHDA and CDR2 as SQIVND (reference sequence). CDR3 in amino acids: CASSNIWMEMNTEAFF. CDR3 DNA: TGTGCCAGTAGTAACATTTGGATGGAGATGAACACTGAAGCTTTCTTT.

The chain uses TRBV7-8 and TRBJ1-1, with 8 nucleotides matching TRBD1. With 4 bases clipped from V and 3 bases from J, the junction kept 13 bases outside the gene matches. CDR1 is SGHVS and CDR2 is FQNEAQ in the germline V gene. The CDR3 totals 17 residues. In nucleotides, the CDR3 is TGTGCCAGCAGCTCCCCTTCCGACAGGGGTTGGGACACTGAAGCTTTCTTT. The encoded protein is CASSSPSDRGWDTEAFF.

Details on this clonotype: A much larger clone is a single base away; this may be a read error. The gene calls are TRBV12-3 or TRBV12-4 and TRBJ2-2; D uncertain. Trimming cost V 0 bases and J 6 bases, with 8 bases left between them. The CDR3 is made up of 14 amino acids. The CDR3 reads CASSLAVLPGELFF. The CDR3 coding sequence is TGTGCCAGCAGTTTAGCGGTTTTACCCGGGGAGCTGTTTTTT.

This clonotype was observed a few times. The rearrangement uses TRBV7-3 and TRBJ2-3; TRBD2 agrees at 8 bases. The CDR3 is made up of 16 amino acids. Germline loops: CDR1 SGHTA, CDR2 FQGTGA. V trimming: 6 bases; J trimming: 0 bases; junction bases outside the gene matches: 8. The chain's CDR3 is CASSPIASGSTDTQYF. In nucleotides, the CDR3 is TGTGCCAGCAGTCCCATCGCTAGCGGGAGCACAGATACGCAGTATTTT.

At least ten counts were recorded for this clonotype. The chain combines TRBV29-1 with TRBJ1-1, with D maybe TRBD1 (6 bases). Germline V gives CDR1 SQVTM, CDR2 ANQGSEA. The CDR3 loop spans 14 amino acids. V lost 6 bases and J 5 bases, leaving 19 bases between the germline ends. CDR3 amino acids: CSVAGTKRRTEAFF. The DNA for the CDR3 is TGCAGCGTGGCGGGGACAAAAAGAAGGACTGAAGCTTTCTTT. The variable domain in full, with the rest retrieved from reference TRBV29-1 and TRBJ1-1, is SAVISQKPSRDICQRGTSLTIQCQVDSQVTMMFWYRQQPGQSLTLIATANQGSEATYESGFVIDKFPISRPNLTFSTLTVSNMSPEDSSIYLCSVAGTKRRTEAFFGQGTRLTVV.

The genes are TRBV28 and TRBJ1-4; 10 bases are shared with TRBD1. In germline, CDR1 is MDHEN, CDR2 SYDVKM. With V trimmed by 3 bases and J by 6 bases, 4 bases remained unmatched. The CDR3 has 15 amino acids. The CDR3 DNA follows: TGTGCCAGCAGTTTTGGGGACAGGGGTTATGAAAAACTGTTTTTT. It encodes CASSFGDRGYEKLFF.

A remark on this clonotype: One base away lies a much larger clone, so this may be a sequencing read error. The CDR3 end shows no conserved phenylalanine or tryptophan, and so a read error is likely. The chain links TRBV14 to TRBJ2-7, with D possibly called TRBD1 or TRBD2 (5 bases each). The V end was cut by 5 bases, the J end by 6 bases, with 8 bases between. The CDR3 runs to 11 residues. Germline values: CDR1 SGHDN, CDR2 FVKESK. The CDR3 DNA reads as TGTGCCAGCAGCATTGGGACCGAGCAGTACTCC. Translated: CASSIGTEQYS.

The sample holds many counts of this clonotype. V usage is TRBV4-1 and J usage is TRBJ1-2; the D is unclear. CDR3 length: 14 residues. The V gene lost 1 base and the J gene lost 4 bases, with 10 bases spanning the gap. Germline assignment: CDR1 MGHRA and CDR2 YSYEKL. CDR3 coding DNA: TGCGCCAGCAGCCAAGTGCGGGGAAGCTATGGCTACACCTTC. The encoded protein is CASSQVRGSYGYTF.

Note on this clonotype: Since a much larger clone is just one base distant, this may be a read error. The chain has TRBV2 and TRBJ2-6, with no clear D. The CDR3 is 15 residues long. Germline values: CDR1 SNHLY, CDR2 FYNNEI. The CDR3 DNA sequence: TGTGCCAGCAGTTATCGAACCTCTAGGGCCAACGTCCTGACTTTC. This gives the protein CASSYRTSRANVLTF.

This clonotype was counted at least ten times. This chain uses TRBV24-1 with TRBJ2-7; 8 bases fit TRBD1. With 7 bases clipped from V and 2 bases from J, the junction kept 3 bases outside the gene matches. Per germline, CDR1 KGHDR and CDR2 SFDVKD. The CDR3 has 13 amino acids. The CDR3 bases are TGTGCCACCAGCCAGACAGGGGCCTACGAGCAGTACTTC. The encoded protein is CATSQTGAYEQYF.

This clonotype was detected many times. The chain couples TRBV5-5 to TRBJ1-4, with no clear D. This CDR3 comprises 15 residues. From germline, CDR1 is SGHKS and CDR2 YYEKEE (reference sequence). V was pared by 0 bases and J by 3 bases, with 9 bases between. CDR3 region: CASSLVWSANEKLFF. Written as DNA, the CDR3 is TGTGCCAGCAGCTTGGTGTGGAGTGCTAATGAAAAACTGTTTTTT.

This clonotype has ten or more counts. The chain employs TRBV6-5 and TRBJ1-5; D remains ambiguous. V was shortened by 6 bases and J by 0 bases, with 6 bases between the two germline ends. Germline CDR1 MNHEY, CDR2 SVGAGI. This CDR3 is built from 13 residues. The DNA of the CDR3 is TGTGCCAGCAGGAAACATAGCAATCAGCCCCAGCATTTT. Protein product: CASRKHSNQPQHF.

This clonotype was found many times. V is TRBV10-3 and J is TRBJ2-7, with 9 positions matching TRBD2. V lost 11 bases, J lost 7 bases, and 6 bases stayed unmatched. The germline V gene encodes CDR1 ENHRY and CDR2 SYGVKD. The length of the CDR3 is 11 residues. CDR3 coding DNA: TGTGCCGTAGCTAGCGGGATAGAGCAGTACTTC. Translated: CAVASGIEQYF.

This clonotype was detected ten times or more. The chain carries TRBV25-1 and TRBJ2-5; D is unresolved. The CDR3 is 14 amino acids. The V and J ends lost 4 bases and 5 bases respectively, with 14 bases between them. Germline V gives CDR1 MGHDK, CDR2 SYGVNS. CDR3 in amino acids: CASSAIGRRETQYF. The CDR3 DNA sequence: TGTGCCAGCAGTGCGATAGGGCGGCGGGAGACCCAGTACTTC.

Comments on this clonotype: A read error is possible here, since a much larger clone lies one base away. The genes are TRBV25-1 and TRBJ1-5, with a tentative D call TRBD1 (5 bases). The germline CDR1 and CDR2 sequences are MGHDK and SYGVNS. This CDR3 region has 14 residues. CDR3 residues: CASSGWGSNQPQNF. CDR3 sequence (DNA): TGTGCCAGCAGCGGGTGGGGGAGCAATCAGCCCCAGAATTTT.

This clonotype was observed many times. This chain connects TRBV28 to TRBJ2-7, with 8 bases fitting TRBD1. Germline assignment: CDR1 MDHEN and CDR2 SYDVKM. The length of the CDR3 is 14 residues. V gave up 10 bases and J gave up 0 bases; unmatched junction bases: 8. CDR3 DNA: TGTGCCACGGACAGGGTTACCGGCTCCTACGAGCAGTACTTC. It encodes CATDRVTGSYEQYF. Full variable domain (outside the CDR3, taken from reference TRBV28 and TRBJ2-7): DVKVTQSSRYLVKRTGEKVFLECVQDMDHENMFWYRQDPGLGLRLIYFSYDVKMKEKGDIPEGYSVSREKKERFSLILESASTNQTSMYLCATDRVTGSYEQYFGPGTRLTVT.

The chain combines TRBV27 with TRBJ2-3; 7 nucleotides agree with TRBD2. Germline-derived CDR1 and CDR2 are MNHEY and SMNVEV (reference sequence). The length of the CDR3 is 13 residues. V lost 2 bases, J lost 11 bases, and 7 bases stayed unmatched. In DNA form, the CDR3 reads TGTGCCAGCAGTTTAAGAGAAGGGAGGGGGCAGTATTTT. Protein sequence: CASSLREGRGQYF.

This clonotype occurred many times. CDR3 region: CASSQDRSRSYEQYF. The CDR3 DNA follows: TGCGCCAGCAGCCAAGATCGGTCGCGGTCCTACGAGCAGTACTTC. The chain is built from TRBV4-3 and TRBJ2-7; D gene uncertain. CDR3 length equals 15 residues. Germline-derived CDR1 and CDR2 are LGHNA and YSLEER. The V end lost 0 bases, the J end lost 1 base, and 10 bases lay between the germline ends.

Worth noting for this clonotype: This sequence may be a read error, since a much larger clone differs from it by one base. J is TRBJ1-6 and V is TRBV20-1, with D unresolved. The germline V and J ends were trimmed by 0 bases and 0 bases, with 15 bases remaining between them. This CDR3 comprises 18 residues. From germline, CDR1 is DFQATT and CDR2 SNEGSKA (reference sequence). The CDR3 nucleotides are TGCAGTGCTAGAGATGAGGGTCTAACTGGCTCCTATAATTCACCCCTCCACTTT. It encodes CSARDEGLTGSYNSPLHF.

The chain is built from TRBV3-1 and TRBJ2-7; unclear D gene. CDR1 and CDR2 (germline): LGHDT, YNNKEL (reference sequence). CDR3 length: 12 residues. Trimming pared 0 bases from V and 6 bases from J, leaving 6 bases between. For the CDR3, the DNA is TGTGCCAGCAGCCAAGATATCATCGAGCAGTACTTC. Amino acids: CASSQDIIEQYF.

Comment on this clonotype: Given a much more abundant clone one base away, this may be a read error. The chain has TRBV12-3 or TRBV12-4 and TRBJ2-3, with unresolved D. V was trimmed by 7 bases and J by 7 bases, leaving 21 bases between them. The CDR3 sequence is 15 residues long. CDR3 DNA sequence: TGTGCCAGCACCCCTATCGTGGGGATGGCAAATACGCAGTATTTT. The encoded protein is CASTPIVGMANTQYF.

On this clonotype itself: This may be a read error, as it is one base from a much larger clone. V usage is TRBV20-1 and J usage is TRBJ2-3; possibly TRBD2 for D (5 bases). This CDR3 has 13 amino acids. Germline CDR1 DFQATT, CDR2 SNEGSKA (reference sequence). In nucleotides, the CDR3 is TGCAGTACTAGGGCTTGGGAAACAGATACGCAGTATTTT. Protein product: CSTRAWETDTQYF.

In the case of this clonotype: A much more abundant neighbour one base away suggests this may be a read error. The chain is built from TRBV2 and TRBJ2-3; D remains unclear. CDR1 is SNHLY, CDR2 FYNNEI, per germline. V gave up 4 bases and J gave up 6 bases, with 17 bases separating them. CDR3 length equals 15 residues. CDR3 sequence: CASSVSNGRLDTQYF. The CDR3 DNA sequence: TGTGCCAGCAGTGTGAGTAACGGGCGCTTGGATACGCAGTATTTT.

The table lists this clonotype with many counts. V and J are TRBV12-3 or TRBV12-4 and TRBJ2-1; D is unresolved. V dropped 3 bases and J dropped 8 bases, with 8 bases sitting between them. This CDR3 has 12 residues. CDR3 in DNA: TGTGCCAGCAGTTTGACGGTCCATGAGCAGTTCTTC. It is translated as CASSLTVHEQFF.

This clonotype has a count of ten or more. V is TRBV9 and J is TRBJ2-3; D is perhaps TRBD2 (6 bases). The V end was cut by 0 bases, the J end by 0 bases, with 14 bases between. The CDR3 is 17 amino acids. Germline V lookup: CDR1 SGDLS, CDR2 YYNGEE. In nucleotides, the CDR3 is TGTGCCAGCAGCGTAGCATCTCTAGCGATTAGCACAGATACGCAGTATTTT. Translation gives CASSVASLAISTDTQYF.